Listed below are T cell receptor beta chains from one sample, sequenced in a study of vaccination effects on CD4 cells after COVID-19. These receptors' antigens are unknown. The assay was immunoSEQ multiplex PCR, and TCRdb's table has in-frame clones only and misses some. This sample has some 20,000 clones, with roughly four fifths found just once. The sequencing here drew on CD4+ T cells from PBMCs cultured with HCoV-229E spike peptides, taken after COVID-19 vaccination. These TCRs come from a human donor who received a COVID-19 vaccine. Each CDR3 is given with its conserved first and last residue. D genes are given only for firm matches. Clone size is stated in some rows and not others, as once, few, many or a class when expanded.

J gene	V gene	D gene	clone size	CDR3 protein	CDR3 DNA
TRBJ1-4	TRBV2	TRBD1	-	CASRGQGVTNEKLFF	TGTGCCAGCAGGGGACAGGGGGTAACTAATGAAAAACTGTTTTTT
TRBJ1-1	TRBV7-8	-	-	CASSFIGEMNTEAFF	TGTGCCAGCAGCTTCATCGGGGAAATGAACACTGAAGCTTTCTTT
TRBJ1-6	TRBV25-1	-	-	CASSEVMHGDSPLHF	TGTGCCAGCAGTGAAGTCATGCACGGGGATTCACCCCTCCACTTT
TRBJ2-2	TRBV9	-	-	CASSVAPSAIGELFF	TGTGCCAGCAGCGTAGCGCCGTCTGCTATCGGGGAGCTGTTTTTT
TRBJ1-2	TRBV2	TRBD1	-	CASSGMDRRPVF	TGTGCCAGCAGTGGAATGGACAGGCGGCCCGTCTTC
TRBJ2-7	TRBV13	TRBD2	-	CASSPPGLAGGPYEQYF	TGTGCCAGCAGCCCCCCGGGACTAGCGGGAGGACCCTACGAGCAGTACTTC
TRBJ2-7	TRBV25-1	TRBD1	-	CASSEPTGTGDYEQYF	TGTGCCAGCAGTGAGCCTACCGGGACAGGGGACTACGAGCAGTACTTC
TRBJ2-7	TRBV3-1/TRBV3-2	-	few	CASSQGYEQYF	TGTGCCAGCAGCCAAGGCTACGAGCAGTACTTC
TRBJ2-7	TRBV25-1	TRBD1	-	CASTLPDRPYEQYF	TGTGCCAGCACACTTCCGGACAGGCCCTACGAGCAGTACTTC
TRBJ1-5	TRBV2	-	-	CASTRGNQPQHF	TGTGCCAGCACCAGGGGAAATCAGCCCCAGCATTTT
TRBJ1-5	TRBV9	TRBD1	-	CASSAGQGLNQPQHF	TGTGCCAGCAGCGCGGGACAGGGACTTAATCAGCCCCAGCATTTT
TRBJ2-7	TRBV4-1	-	-	CASSGPGQTYEQYF	TGCGCCAGCAGTGGGCCAGGACAAACCTACGAGCAGTACTTC
TRBJ2-1	TRBV19	-	-	CASSIFPGHRYNEQFF	TGTGCCAGTAGTATTTTTCCGGGACACCGCTACAATGAGCAGTTCTTC
TRBJ2-5	TRBV6-4	TRBD1	once	CASSRQGALSETQYF	TGTGCCAGCTCGAGACAGGGGGCGTTATCGGAGACCCAGTACTTC
TRBJ1-1	TRBV6-4	-	-	CASRHREGSTEAFF	TGTGCCAGCAGACACAGGGAGGGGAGCACTGAAGCTTTCTTT
TRBJ1-1	TRBV6-5	-	-	CASSYFIGTWNTEAFF	TGTGCCAGCAGTTACTTTATCGGGACCTGGAACACTGAAGCTTTCTTT
TRBJ2-1	TRBV3-1/TRBV3-2	TRBD2	-	CASSQSRLAGDNEQFF	TGTGCCAGCAGCCAATCTCGGCTAGCGGGAGACAATGAGCAGTTCTTC
TRBJ2-2	TRBV24-1	TRBD2	-	CAPLEGGSTGELFF	TGTGCCCCCCTCGAGGGAGGGTCCACCGGGGAGCTGTTTTTT
TRBJ2-3	TRBV5-5	TRBD1	once	CASRQYQGATQYF	TGTGCCAGCAGACAATACCAGGGGGCTACGCAGTATTTT
TRBJ2-7	TRBV10-3	-	-	CAISEGYEQYF	TGTGCCATCAGTGAGGGGTACGAGCAGTACTTC
TRBJ2-7	TRBV5-1	TRBD2	-	CASSGGTSGSYEQYF	TGCGCCAGCAGCGGCGGGACTAGCGGATCCTACGAGCAGTACTTC
TRBJ2-5	TRBV6-5	-	-	CASSYGVAETQYF	TGTGCCAGCAGTTATGGTGTGGCGGAGACCCAGTACTTC
TRBJ1-6	TRBV19	TRBD1	few	CASTETGRVSPLHF	TGTGCCAGTACTGAGACAGGGCGCGTTTCACCCCTCCACTTT
TRBJ2-1	TRBV5-1	-	-	CASSESSYNEQFF	TGCGCCAGCAGCGAGTCCTCCTACAATGAGCAGTTCTTC
TRBJ1-4	TRBV6-1	-	-	CASSEGPGAGNEKLFF	TGTGCCAGCAGTGAAGGTCCGGGCGCGGGTAATGAAAAACTGTTTTTT
TRBJ2-3	TRBV7-9	TRBD2	-	CASSSSRAGPDTQYF	TGTGCCAGCAGCTCCTCTAGAGCGGGGCCCGATACGCAGTATTTT
TRBJ1-2	TRBV7-2	TRBD1	-	CASSTRQGAGGYTF	TGTGCCAGCAGCACCAGACAGGGGGCGGGTGGCTACACCTTC
TRBJ2-5	TRBV7-2	TRBD2	-	CASSLAGTSAQETQYF	TGTGCCAGCAGCTTAGCCGGGACTAGCGCTCAAGAGACCCAGTACTTC
TRBJ2-3	TRBV7-2	-	once	CASSLGPSTDTQYF	TGTGCCAGCAGCTTAGGGCCCAGCACAGATACGCAGTATTTT
TRBJ1-1	TRBV10-2	TRBD1	-	CASRLDRGTEAFF	TGCGCCAGCAGGCTCGACAGGGGCACTGAAGCTTTCTTT
TRBJ2-7	TRBV18	TRBD2	once	CASSPLAGAVNEQYF	TGTGCCAGCTCACCTCTAGCGGGGGCGGTCAACGAGCAGTACTTC
TRBJ2-3	TRBV18	TRBD1	-	CASSPGQGANTQYF	TGTGCCAGCTCACCCGGACAGGGGGCGAATACGCAGTATTTT
TRBJ2-1	TRBV15	TRBD2	-	CATSSISGWTYNEQFF	TGTGCCACCAGCAGCATTAGCGGGTGGACCTACAATGAGCAGTTCTTC
TRBJ2-5	TRBV10-1	-	-	CASRVQGPETQYF	TGCGCCAGCAGGGTTCAGGGTCCGGAGACCCAGTACTTC
TRBJ2-7	TRBV4-1	TRBD1	-	CASSRDRGVRYEQYF	TGCGCCAGCAGTCGGGACAGGGGAGTACGCTACGAGCAGTACTTC
TRBJ2-3	TRBV2	-	-	CASTVGPKSDTQYF	TGTGCCAGCACCGTCGGGCCAAAATCAGATACGCAGTATTTT
TRBJ2-5	TRBV11-2	TRBD2	-	CASSFSTSGRRETQYF	TGTGCCAGCAGCTTCTCGACTAGCGGGAGACGAGAGACCCAGTACTTC
TRBJ2-6	TRBV2	-	-	CASSVGANVLTF	TGTGCCAGCAGTGTTGGGGCCAACGTCCTGACTTTC
TRBJ2-7	TRBV13	TRBD2	-	CASNGGGFSREQYF	TGTGCCAGCAACGGGGGGGGGTTTTCGCGGGAGCAGTACTTC
TRBJ2-1	TRBV27	-	-	CASTMGGGNEQFF	TGTGCCAGCACCATGGGAGGGGGCAATGAGCAGTTCTTC
TRBJ1-1	TRBV6-4	-	-	CASSLEMNTEAFF	TGTGCCAGCAGCCTCGAGATGAACACTGAAGCTTTCTTT
TRBJ1-6	TRBV6-2/TRBV6-3	-	-	CASSPTGTYNSPLHF	TGTGCCAGCAGCCCCACAGGGACCTATAATTCACCCCTCCACTTT
TRBJ1-5	TRBV30	TRBD1	few	CAWSVGTGASQPQHF	TGTGCCTGGAGTGTAGGGACAGGGGCGAGTCAGCCCCAGCATTTT
TRBJ2-5	TRBV5-1	-	-	CASRLDVNQETQYF	TGCGCCAGCAGATTGGACGTAAACCAAGAGACCCAGTACTTC
TRBJ1-5	TRBV6-5	-	-	CASSKQEINQPQHF	TGTGCCAGCAGTAAACAGGAAATCAATCAGCCCCAGCATTTT
TRBJ1-2	TRBV9	-	-	CASSVGSIANYGYTF	TGTGCCAGCAGCGTAGGGTCCATAGCTAACTATGGCTACACCTTC
TRBJ2-3	TRBV2	-	-	CASSVGGTDTQYF	TGTGCCAGCAGTGTGGGGGGAACAGATACGCAGTATTTT
TRBJ2-1	TRBV5-1	TRBD2	-	CASSQGTSGGGNEQFF	TGCGCCAGCAGCCAGGGGACTAGCGGGGGAGGGAATGAGCAGTTCTTC